The next 30 T cell receptor beta chains were all read from a single sample in a study of blood T cell repertoires in COVID-19. Profiling relied on immunoSEQ multiplex PCR, and the TCRdb table lists in-frame clones only, not all of them. The sample carries under 400,000 clones, roughly 90% recorded once. Source material: peripheral blood. The receptors here all came from a woman aged 25 to 39 with COVID-19, enrolled during active disease.

This clone has a single count. The J gene is TRBJ2-4, the V gene TRBV28; D perhaps matches TRBD2 (6 bases). Germline V CDR1 and CDR2: MDHEN, SYDVKM. V was shortened by 7 bases and J by 4 bases, with 20 bases between the two germline ends. The CDR3 totals 16 residues. The CDR3 region is CASTHQEGIVKNIQYF. CDR3 bases: TGTGCCAGCACCCATCAGGAGGGTATCGTTAAAAACATTCAGTACTTC.

The chain is built from TRBV7-6 and TRBJ2-7; perhaps TRBD2 as D (6 bases). The V gene's germline CDR1 is SGHVS and CDR2 FNYEAQ. V lost 4 bases and J 5 bases, leaving 21 bases between the germline ends. This CDR3 comprises 16 residues. CDR3 nucleotide sequence: TGTGCCAGCAGCTGGAAAGGGATCGGGAGTGCCCACGAGCAGTACTTC. It translates to CASSWKGIGSAHEQYF.

The genes are TRBV29-1 and TRBJ1-5; 8 nucleotides align to TRBD1. The junction had 8 bases not matched to a gene; V was cut back by 4 bases and J by 6 bases. The CDR3 totals 14 residues. Germline lookup yields CDR1 SQVTM and CDR2 ANQGSEA. The CDR3 nucleotides are TGCAGCGTTGGGACAGGGAAAAAGGGTCAGCCCCAGCATTTT. It codes for CSVGTGKKGQPQHF.

This chain joins TRBV2 and TRBJ2-3; 10 bases map to TRBD2. V was clipped by 7 bases and J by 2 bases; unmatched bases: 9. The germline V gene encodes CDR1 SNHLY and CDR2 FYNNEI. The CDR3 loop spans 16 amino acids. CDR3 nucleotide sequence: TGTGCCAGCACTCTCCGAGCGGGAGGGTCCACAGATACGCAGTATTTT. Its translation: CASTLRAGGSTDTQYF.

The rearrangement joins TRBV5-1 to TRBJ1-1, with D perhaps matching TRBD1 (6 bases). Trimming shortened V by 5 bases and J by 0 bases, and 11 bases separated the two germline ends. The CDR3 runs 14 residues. Germline CDR1 is SGHRS and CDR2 is YFSETQ. CDR3 sequence (DNA): TGCGCCAGCAGGCTCGACAGGATGAACACTGAAGCTTTCTTT. Translating it yields CASRLDRMNTEAFF.

The J gene is TRBJ2-7, the V gene TRBV20-1, with D perhaps TRBD1 (6 bases). V was trimmed by 1 base and J by 6 bases, leaving 7 bases between them. CDR3 length: 11 amino acids. In germline, CDR1 is DFQATT, CDR2 SNEGSKA (reference sequence). CDR3 nucleotide sequence: TGCAGTGCTAGAGGAGGGGGCGAGCAGTACTTC. Amino acids: CSARGGGEQYF.

CDR3 sequence: CASSSTSGNYEQYF. CDR3 nucleotides: TGTGCCAGCAGCTCGACTAGCGGGAACTACGAGCAGTACTTC. The gene calls are TRBV11-2 and TRBJ2-7, with 11 bases fitting TRBD2. CDR1 is SGHAT, CDR2 FQNNGV, per germline. This CDR3 region has 14 residues. V was pared by 4 bases and J by 3 bases, with 2 bases of the junction left unmatched.

The chain employs TRBV6-2 or TRBV6-3 and TRBJ1-4; 8 bases line up with TRBD1. Germline V gene lookup returns CDR1 MNHEY and CDR2 SVGEGT. The ends lost 4 bases at V and 5 bases at J; junction bases unmatched: 3. The CDR3 has 14 residues. CDR3 sequence (DNA): TGTGCCAGCAGTTCGGACAGGGTCAATGAAAAACTGTTTTTT. It translates to CASSSDRVNEKLFF.

A few counts support this clone. This rearrangement joins TRBV5-1 to TRBJ1-1, with 9 bases fitting TRBD1. The CDR3 covers 15 residues. J lost 2 bases, V lost 6 bases, and 8 bases had no gene match. The germline V gene has CDR1 SGHRS and CDR2 YFSETQ. The CDR3 spells CASTERTGGNTEAFF. Written as DNA, the CDR3 is TGCGCCAGCACCGAAAGAACAGGGGGCAACACTGAAGCTTTCTTT.

This clone occurred a few times. The rearrangement links TRBV6-5 to TRBJ1-2; TRBD1 might be the D (6 bases). V lost 0 bases to trimming and J lost 2 bases, with 10 bases between them. Germline-derived CDR1 and CDR2 are MNHEY and SVGAGI. The CDR3 sequence is 15 residues long. CDR3 protein: CASSYSAGDNYGYTF. The CDR3 coding sequence is TGTGCCAGCAGTTACTCGGCAGGGGACAACTATGGCTACACCTTC.

The V gene is TRBV6-1, the J gene TRBJ1-2, with 7 bases that match TRBD1. The V segment lost 0 bases and the J segment 4 bases; nucleotides outside the gene matches: 5. CDR1 and CDR2 from the germline V gene are MNHNS and SASEGT. The CDR3 has 15 residues. The CDR3 region has the DNA TGTGCCAGCAGTGAAGCGACAGGGCCGCTCTATGGCTACACCTTC. Translated, it gives CASSEATGPLYGYTF.

J is TRBJ1-5 and V is TRBV4-2, with D unclear. From germline, CDR1 is LGHNA and CDR2 YNFKEQ. The CDR3 length is 17 residues. Trimming took 1 base from V and 0 from J, leaving 13 bases between them. This chain's CDR3 is CASSQGLEHHSNQPQHF. The CDR3 DNA reads TGTGCCAGCAGCCAAGGACTCGAGCACCATAGCAATCAGCCCCAGCATTTT.

This chain links TRBV7-9 with TRBJ1-2, with a tentative D call TRBD1 (5 bases). V gave up 3 bases and J gave up 0 bases, with 14 bases separating them. Germline values: CDR1 SEHNR, CDR2 FQNEAQ (reference sequence). The CDR3 is made up of 16 amino acids. The CDR3 region has the DNA TGTGCCAGCAGCTTCTCAACAGGAAGAGCTAACTATGGCTACACCTTC. It is translated as CASSFSTGRANYGYTF.

This clone was recorded only once. This chain links TRBV5-6 with TRBJ2-7, with 9 bases fitting TRBD1. Germline lookup yields CDR1 SGHDT and CDR2 YYEEEE. CDR3 length equals 13 residues. After removal of 4 bases from V and 11 bases from J, the junction contained 10 bases not matched to a gene. CDR3 protein: CASSLAGTGKEYF. As DNA, the CDR3 is TGTGCCAGCAGCCTAGCCGGGACAGGGAAGGAGTACTTC. Variable domain in full (rest from reference TRBV5-6 and TRBJ2-7): DAGVTQSPTHLIKTRGQQVTLRCSPKSGHDTVSWYQQALGQGPQFIFQYYEEEERQRGNFPDRFSGHQFPNYSSELNVNALLLGDSALYLCASSLAGTGKEYFGPGTRLTVT.

This chain connects TRBV11-2 to TRBJ1-6; D gene uncertain. Germline-derived CDR1 and CDR2 are SGHAT and FQNNGV. V was clipped by 0 bases and J by 10 bases, with 7 bases between them. The CDR3 covers 13 residues. The chain's CDR3 is CASSLERESPLHF. For the CDR3, the DNA is TGTGCCAGCAGCTTAGAACGGGAATCACCCCTCCACTTT.

The gene calls are TRBV9 and TRBJ2-2; maybe TRBD2 (6 bases). The CDR3 is 15 amino acids. V was shortened by 2 bases and J by 0 bases, with 8 bases between the two germline ends. Germline CDR1 reads SGDLS; CDR2 reads YYNGEE. CDR3 region: CASSVSGANTGELFF. In DNA form, the CDR3 reads TGTGCCAGCAGCGTTAGCGGCGCGAACACCGGGGAGCTGTTTTTT.

The V gene is TRBV30, the J gene TRBJ2-7, with TRBD2 as a possible D gene (6 bases). The CDR3 is 14 residues long. V lost 0 bases and J lost 6, with 15 bases in between. Germline assignment: CDR1 GTSNPN and CDR2 SVGIG (reference sequence). CDR3 in amino acids: CAWSVQREMVEQYF. The CDR3 bases are TGTGCCTGGAGTGTACAACGGGAGATGGTCGAGCAGTACTTC.

V and J are TRBV29-1 and TRBJ1-1, with TRBD1 matching 9 bases. V gave up 3 bases and J gave up 5 bases; unmatched junction bases: 7. Per germline, CDR1 SQVTM and CDR2 ANQGSEA. This CDR3 is built from 14 residues. CDR3 residues: CSVERDRVITEAFF. The CDR3 coding sequence is TGCAGCGTTGAGAGGGACAGGGTAATTACTGAAGCTTTCTTT.

A remark on this clone: Other DNA sequences from this sample encode an identical CDR3 as well. The chain combines TRBV2 with TRBJ1-1; D possibly corresponds to TRBD1 (5 bases). Trimming removed 0 bases at V and 8 bases at J, with 10 bases between. CDR1 and CDR2 from the germline V gene are SNHLY and FYNNEI. The CDR3 sequence is 13 residues long. In nucleotides, the CDR3 is TGTGCCAGCAGTGAAGCGGGGACTGCCGAAGCTTTCTTT. Translation: CASSEAGTAEAFF.

The chain uses TRBV7-3 and TRBJ2-3, with D possibly TRBD2 on 5 matching bases. There are 13 residues in the CDR3. Germline V gives CDR1 SGHTA, CDR2 FQGTGA. The V gene lost 2 bases and the J gene lost 4 bases, with 7 bases spanning the gap. The CDR3 spells CASSLLAPDTQYF. CDR3 coding DNA: TGTGCCAGCAGCTTACTAGCTCCAGATACGCAGTATTTT.

CDR3 region: CASSGGLAGVSYNEQFF. CDR3 DNA: TGTGCCAGCAGTGGGGGACTAGCGGGAGTATCGTACAATGAGCAGTTCTTC. The chain is built from TRBV6-4 and TRBJ2-1, with 14 nucleotides matching TRBD2. V lost 4 bases and J lost 4; bases outside the gene matches: 6. Germline V gene lookup returns CDR1 MRHNA and CDR2 SNTAGT. This CDR3 has 17 residues.

This clone was seen more than once but under ten times. This sequence joins TRBV7-9 and TRBJ2-1; TRBD2 matches at 7 bases. CDR1 and CDR2 from the germline V gene are SEHNR and FQNEAQ (reference sequence). V trimming: 5 bases; J trimming: 1 base; junction bases outside the gene matches: 2. The CDR3 is 14 amino acids. CDR3 loop: CASSPSGSYNEQFF. The CDR3 region has the DNA TGTGCCAGCAGCCCTAGCGGATCCTACAATGAGCAGTTCTTC.

The chain combines TRBV19 with TRBJ1-5; 7 bases are a match to TRBD1. The V gene end was trimmed by 4 bases and the J gene end by 6 bases; junction bases not matched to a gene: 3. The CDR3 length is 13 residues. Germline loops: CDR1 LNHDA, CDR2 SQIVND (reference sequence). DNA of the CDR3: TGTGCCAGTAGTACACAGGGGTTTCAGCCCCAGCATTTT. Amino acid sequence: CASSTQGFQPQHF.

This chain uses TRBV11-2 with TRBJ2-1; D not resolved. This CDR3 region has 13 residues. Trimming removed 0 bases from V and 8 bases from J, with 8 bases in between. Germline V gene sequence: CDR1 SGHAT, CDR2 FQNNGV. CDR3 coding DNA: TGTGCCAGCAGCTTAGACAGTGGTCATGAGCAGTTCTTC. Residues: CASSLDSGHEQFF.

The chain couples TRBV5-6 to TRBJ2-7, with D uncertain. CDR1 SGHDT and CDR2 YYEEEE come from the germline V gene. This CDR3 has 13 amino acids. Trimming stripped 5 bases from V and 1 base from J, with 10 bases between. The CDR3 DNA reads TGTGCCAGCAGTGTTAGTTATTCCTACGAGCAGTACTTC. Residues: CASSVSYSYEQYF.

This clone was detected only once. The CDR3 sequence is CASSYWTGEETQYF. The CDR3 bases are TGTGCCAGCAGCTACTGGACTGGCGAAGAGACCCAGTACTTC. This chain uses TRBV3-1 (or the pseudogene TRBV3-2) with TRBJ2-5; D might be TRBD2 (5 bases). V dropped 5 bases and J dropped 3 bases, with 13 bases sitting between them. CDR1 and CDR2 (germline): LGHDT, YNNKEL (reference sequence). The CDR3 contains 14 residues.

The rearrangement links TRBV18 to TRBJ1-1; tentative D call: TRBD1 (6 bases). Trimming removed 3 bases at V and 6 bases at J, with 20 bases between. CDR1 and CDR2 from the germline V gene are KGHSH and LQKENI. The CDR3 length is 16 residues. CDR3: CASSPGALGGLSEAFF. The CDR3 nucleotides read TGTGCCAGCTCACCTGGGGCTCTCGGGGGGCTCTCTGAAGCTTTCTTT.

This clone was recorded once. The rearrangement joins TRBV28 to TRBJ2-6; D is uncertain. Germline V CDR1 and CDR2: MDHEN, SYDVKM. The CDR3 extends over 16 amino acids. The germline V and J ends were trimmed by 4 bases and 0 bases, with 10 bases remaining between them. CDR3 sequence (DNA): TGTGCCAGCAGTTCAGGTCTTTACTCTGGGGCCAACGTCCTGACTTTC. Amino acid sequence: CASSSGLYSGANVLTF. Full variable domain (outside the CDR3, taken from reference TRBV28 and TRBJ2-6): DVKVTQSSRYLVKRTGEKVFLECVQDMDHENMFWYRQDPGLGLRLIYFSYDVKMKEKGDIPEGYSVSREKKERFSLILESASTNQTSMYLCASSSGLYSGANVLTFGAGSRLTVL.

CDR3 amino acids: CASSPSGGPYEQYF. The CDR3 nucleotides are TGTGCCAGCTCACCTAGCGGGGGCCCCTACGAGCAGTACTTC. The chain recombines TRBV18 with TRBJ2-7, with 9 positions matching TRBD2. This CDR3 has 14 residues. CDR1 KGHSH and CDR2 LQKENI come from the germline V gene. The J segment lost 2 bases and the V segment lost 3 bases, leaving 2 bases of the junction unmatched.

The chain links TRBV7-3 to TRBJ1-2, with 7 positions matching TRBD1. The germline CDR1 and CDR2 sequences are SGHTA and FQGTGA. The CDR3 extends over 14 amino acids. Trimming cost V 5 bases and J 7 bases; bases outside gene matches: 10. The DNA for the CDR3 is TGTGCCAGCAGCAGAGGACAGGCCCCCGGTGGCTACACCTTC. This encodes CASSRGQAPGGYTF.